This TCR beta chain was profiled in a study of T cell clonotyping in hematopoietic cell transplantation. Study information: Pretransplant recipient samples were taken after cytoreduction.

In regard to this clone: Its antigen is not identified.

This sample's time point: recipient sample about 28 days before transplant, after cytoreduction. Recipients were bled about 28 days pretransplant and at posttransplant days 30, 100, 180. The CDR3 runs to 14 residues. The V gene's germline CDR1 is SNHLY and CDR2 FYNNEI. Trimming took 6 bases from V and 4 from J; bases not matched to a gene: 4. Findings of the study overall: Broader posttransplant TCR repertoire diversity was predicted by graft donor and pretransplant recipient Inverse Simpson Index values.

Assay used: immunoSEQ multiplex PCR; TCRdb lists only in-frame clones, some missing. The repertoire holds approximately 44,000 clones, with around 80% as singletons. The clonotype was recovered from a man aged 55 to 70 with myelodysplastic syndrome. Some clones in this sample may be carry-over from other donors' samples. The sequences come from peripheral blood mononuclear cells, collected before stem cell transplant. The chain carries TRBV2 and TRBJ2-1, with 9 bases lining up with TRBD2. The CDR3 DNA reads TGTGCCAGCAGAGGGACTAGCAAATACAATGAGCAGTTCTTC. Encoded protein: CASRGTSKYNEQFF.